Sequencing of this TCR beta chain was carried out in a study of T cells in Graves' hyperthyroidism and ophthalmopathy. CDR1 and CDR2 (germline): MNHEY, SMNVEV (reference sequence). The V and J ends lost 4 bases and 0 bases, in that order; junction bases with no gene match: 5. The CDR3 is 15 amino acids. Amplification of TCR beta CDR3 regions used RNA as the template. A first-round RT-PCR of the TCR CDR3 used the HTBI primer set. TCRdb called the multiplex PCR reads again in MiXCR, with one record for every CDR3 protein. The data hold about 400,000 distinct CDR3 sequences, with about 15% observed a single time. The study defined stable Graves' hyperthyroidism as no ophthalmopathy progression within 18 months. These patients, aged 18 to 65, had recently diagnosed hyperthyroidism lasting under 2 months. This clonotype was seen ten or more times. The target antigen is unknown. Study-wide results and limits: Most thyroid clonotypes with frequency above 0.001 were detected in blood.

Sequencing used blood. The receptor's source is a woman aged 25-40 years with Graves' hyperthyroidism. The chain has TRBV27 and TRBJ2-7, with TRBD2 matching over 8 bases. CDR3 DNA sequence: TGTGCCAGCAGTTACATGAGCGGGAGCTCCTACGAGCAGTACTTC. It is translated as CASSYMSGSSYEQYF.